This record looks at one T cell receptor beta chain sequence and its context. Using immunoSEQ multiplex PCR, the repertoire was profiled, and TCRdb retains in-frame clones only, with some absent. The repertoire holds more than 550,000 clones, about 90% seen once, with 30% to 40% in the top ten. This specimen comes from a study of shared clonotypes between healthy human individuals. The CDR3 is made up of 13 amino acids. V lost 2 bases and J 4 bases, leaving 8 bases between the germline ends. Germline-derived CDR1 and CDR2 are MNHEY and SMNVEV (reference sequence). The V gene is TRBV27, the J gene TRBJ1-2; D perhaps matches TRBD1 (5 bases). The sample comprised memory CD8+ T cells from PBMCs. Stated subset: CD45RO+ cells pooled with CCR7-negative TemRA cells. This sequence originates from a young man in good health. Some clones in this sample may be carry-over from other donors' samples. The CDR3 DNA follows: TGTGCCAGCAGTTTAGGGGGGACCTATGGCTACACCTTC. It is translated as CASSLGGTYGYTF.